The 8 T cell receptor beta chains in this list originate from one sample, sequenced in a study of control samples from healthy donors and cancer patients. The method was immunoSEQ multiplex PCR; TCRdb's version includes in-frame clones alone and lacks a portion of them. The data hold some 160,000 clones, with about 90% observed a single time. Sequenced sample: blood. These receptors originate from a young woman in good health.

This chain links TRBV28 with TRBJ1-5; D ambiguous. The CDR3 sequence is 16 residues long. Per the germline V gene, CDR1 is MDHEN and CDR2 is SYDVKM. V was clipped by 5 bases and J by 0 bases, with 14 bases between them. CDR3 sequence reads: CASSELLMGSNQPQHF. CDR3 in DNA: TGTGCCAGCAGTGAGCTCCTAATGGGTAGCAATCAGCCCCAGCATTTT.

The chain recombines TRBV28 with TRBJ2-2, with a weak D call TRBD2 (6 bases). The CDR3 has 13 amino acids. Trimming cost V 6 bases and J 7 bases, with 12 bases left between them. Germline-derived CDR1 and CDR2 are MDHEN and SYDVKM. The CDR3 region is CASRVRGYGELFF. The CDR3, as DNA: TGTGCCAGCAGGGTACGGGGGTACGGGGAGCTGTTTTTT.

This clone was detected a few times. The chain has TRBV4-2 and TRBJ2-7; 8 positions match TRBD1. The germline gives CDR1 LGHNA, CDR2 YNFKEQ. V was pared by 1 base and J by 1 base, with 3 bases of the junction left unmatched. The length of the CDR3 is 15 residues. The CDR3 nucleotides are TGTGCCAGCAGCCAAGCACAGGGGGGATCCTACGAGCAGTACTTC. Residues: CASSQAQGGSYEQYF.

This sequence joins TRBV5-1 and TRBJ1-1; the D gene is possibly TRBD1 (5 bases). This CDR3 region has 16 residues. The germline gives CDR1 SGHRS, CDR2 YFSETQ. Trimming cost V 4 bases and J 4 bases, with 20 bases left between them. CDR3 DNA sequence: TGCGCCAGCAGCAAAGGGGATGGGGTACGGGGCACTGAAGCTTTCTTT. Translated: CASSKGDGVRGTEAFF. The whole variable domain, remainder taken from reference TRBV5-1 and TRBJ1-1, is KAGVTQTPRYLIKTRGQQVTLSCSPISGHRSVSWYQQTPGQGLQFLFEYFSETQRNKGNFPGRFSGRQFSNSRSEMNVSTLELGDSALYLCASSKGDGVRGTEAFFGQGTRLTVV.

Points on this clone: A much larger clone lies a single base off, so this may be a read error. The gene calls are TRBV7-3 and TRBJ2-7; TRBD1 might be the D (5 bases). Trimming removed 2 bases from V and 2 bases from J, with 7 bases in between. CDR1 is SGHTA and CDR2 is FQGTGA in the germline V gene. This CDR3 region has 13 residues. The CDR3 nucleotides read TGTGCCAGCAGCTTAGGGGCTACCTACGAGCAGTACTTC. It yields the protein CASSLGATYEQYF.

This rearrangement joins TRBV6-2 or TRBV6-3 to TRBJ1-2, with TRBD1 as a possible D gene (6 bases). Looked up from germline, CDR1 is MNHEY and CDR2 is SVGEGT. This CDR3 has 14 amino acids. Trimming took off 4 bases at V and 7 bases at J, with 16 bases between the two ends. CDR3 amino acids: CASSLRQAMRGYTF. The CDR3, as DNA: TGTGCCAGCAGTTTACGACAGGCAATGCGTGGCTACACCTTC.

This chain links TRBV6-4 with TRBJ2-2; TRBD2 matches at 7 bases. The CDR3 is made up of 14 amino acids. The ends lost 10 bases at V and 5 bases at J; junction bases unmatched: 10. The germline V gene encodes CDR1 MRHNA and CDR2 SNTAGT. The DNA for the CDR3 is TGTGCCACCTCGCGGGCGGGAGTAACCGGGGAGCTGTTTTTT. This encodes CATSRAGVTGELFF.

CDR3 residues: CASSIVAGAGGELFF. In DNA, the CDR3 is TGTGCCAGTAGTATAGTAGCGGGAGCGGGCGGGGAGCTGTTTTTT. The chain employs TRBV19 and TRBJ2-2; the match to TRBD2 covers 9 bases. Germline trimming cut 1 base from V and 7 bases from J; bases unmatched to any gene: 4. The CDR3 covers 15 residues. Germline loops: CDR1 LNHDA, CDR2 SQIVND (reference sequence).